The 24 T cell receptor beta chains below come from one sample, sequenced in a study of CD8 T cells in Susac syndrome. The authors reverse transcribed roughly 0.5 to 1 ug RNA with random hexamers. MiXCR, run by TCRdb on the immunoSEQ multiplex PCR reads, gives a single entry per CDR3 protein. The sample shows approximately 210,000 distinct CDR3 sequences, about 94% of them seen only once. Source material: CD4+ T cells from PBMCs. These receptors all stem from a human donor with Susac syndrome.

The rearrangement uses TRBV6-2 or TRBV6-3 and TRBJ1-1; no reliable D call. The CDR3 length is 14 residues. Trimming removed 6 bases from V and 5 bases from J, with 16 bases in between. Germline V gene data show CDR1 as MNHEY and CDR2 as SVGEGT. CDR3 amino acids: CASRPPGKSTEAFF. The CDR3 nucleotides are TGTGCCAGCAGGCCCCCGGGCAAATCGACTGAAGCTTTCTTT.

This chain uses TRBV3-1 with TRBJ1-1; tentative D call: TRBD1 (5 bases). From germline, CDR1 is LGHDT and CDR2 YNNKEL (reference sequence). This CDR3 comprises 12 residues. V lost 3 bases to trimming and J lost 7 bases, with 9 bases between them. The CDR3 loop reads CASSQAGLEAFF. CDR3 nucleotide sequence: TGTGCCAGCAGCCAGGCGGGGCTTGAAGCTTTCTTT.

In this sample, this clonotype turned up a few times. The chain carries TRBV9 and TRBJ2-6; D is uncertain. CDR1 SGDLS and CDR2 YYNGEE come from the germline V gene. The CDR3 is 13 residues long. Trimming pared 2 bases from V and 0 bases from J, leaving 0 bases between. The CDR3 region has the DNA TGTGCCAGCAGCGTCTCTGGGGCCAACGTCCTGACTTTC. Translating it yields CASSVSGANVLTF. Filled out from reference TRBV9 and TRBJ2-6, the complete variable domain reads DSGVTQTPKHLITATGQRVTLRCSPRSGDLSVYWYQQSLDQGLQFLIQYYNGEERAKGNILERFSAQQFPDLHSELNLSSLELGDSALYFCASSVSGANVLTFGAGSRLTVL.

The CDR3 DNA follows: TGTGCCAGCAGCGCGCCGGGATCCGGGTGGAGAAACACCATATATTTT. This codes for CASSAPGSGWRNTIYF. The V call is TRBV9, the J call TRBJ1-3; D not resolved. Germline values: CDR1 SGDLS, CDR2 YYNGEE. Trimming pared 3 bases from V and 5 bases from J, leaving 18 bases between. CDR3 length: 16 amino acids.

This chain connects TRBV6-2 or TRBV6-3 to TRBJ1-2; the D gene is possibly TRBD1 (6 bases). The germline V and J ends were trimmed by 10 bases and 8 bases, with 14 bases remaining between them. CDR1 and CDR2 from the germline V gene are MNHEY and SVGEGT. The CDR3 sequence is 11 residues long. CDR3 coding DNA: TGTGCCACCCCGGGACAACAGGGCTACACCTTC. Its protein product is CATPGQQGYTF.

V and J are TRBV12-3 or TRBV12-4 and TRBJ2-3; TRBD1 matches 8 bases. After removal of 5 bases from V and 0 bases from J, the junction contained 7 bases not matched to a gene. CDR3 size: 16 residues. The CDR3 sequence is CASSLQGDGSTDTQYF. In DNA form, the CDR3 reads TGTGCCAGCAGTCTACAGGGGGACGGTAGCACAGATACGCAGTATTTT.

The V gene is TRBV6-2 or TRBV6-3, the J gene TRBJ2-3; TRBD2 aligns across 12 bases. CDR1 and CDR2 from the germline V gene are MNHEY and SVGEGT. The CDR3 loop spans 17 amino acids. J gave up 2 bases and V 2 bases, and 5 bases lay outside the gene matches. The CDR3 spells CASSYPLAGGLTDTQYF. Written as DNA, the CDR3 is TGTGCCAGCAGTTACCCTCTAGCGGGGGGGCTCACAGATACGCAGTATTTT.

The V and J genes are TRBV25-1 and TRBJ2-7; D is tentatively TRBD1 or TRBD2 (5 bases each). This CDR3 is 14 amino acids long. V was clipped by 5 bases and J by 0 bases, with 11 bases between them. Germline V gene data show CDR1 as MGHDK and CDR2 as SYGVNS. CDR3 nucleotide sequence: TGTGCCAGCAGTTACGGGACCTCCTCCTACGAGCAGTACTTC. Its translation is CASSYGTSSYEQYF.

The chain carries TRBV20-1 and TRBJ1-6; D not certain. Per germline, CDR1 DFQATT and CDR2 SNEGSKA (reference sequence). CDR3 size: 16 residues. V dropped 0 bases and J dropped 8 bases, with 17 bases sitting between them. The CDR3 DNA reads TGCAGTGCTAGAGATGGCTGGCCGGTCGAGGATTCACCCCTCCACTTT. Translating gives CSARDGWPVEDSPLHF.

V gene TRBV9 combines with J gene TRBJ2-2; D call uncertain. This CDR3 region has 13 residues. Trimming shortened V by 3 bases and J by 6 bases, and 9 bases separated the two germline ends. Germline-derived CDR1 and CDR2 are SGDLS and YYNGEE. CDR3: CASSALLSGELFF. CDR3 in DNA: TGTGCCAGCAGCGCCCTGCTATCCGGGGAGCTGTTTTTT.

The CDR3: CSAKTGTGGLNTIYF. CDR3 sequence (DNA): TGCAGTGCTAAGACAGGGACAGGAGGTCTAAACACCATATATTTT. The rearrangement uses TRBV20-1 and TRBJ1-3, with 8 bases aligning to TRBD1. V trimming: 4 bases; J trimming: 6 bases; junction bases outside the gene matches: 11. This CDR3 is built from 15 residues. Germline values: CDR1 DFQATT, CDR2 SNEGSKA (reference sequence).

J is TRBJ2-7 and V is TRBV6-2 or TRBV6-3, with a tentative D call TRBD2 (6 bases). The V and J ends lost 4 bases and 4 bases respectively, with 17 bases between them. Germline assignment: CDR1 MNHEY and CDR2 SVGEGT. There are 15 residues in the CDR3. For the CDR3, the DNA is TGTGCCAGCAGTTCACCCCGGGACGGGAGATACGAGCAGTACTTC. This sequence encodes CASSSPRDGRYEQYF.

The chain couples TRBV30 to TRBJ2-1; D is unresolved. The CDR3 has 12 residues. Germline V gene sequence: CDR1 GTSNPN, CDR2 SVGIG (reference sequence). V was clipped by 2 bases and J by 9 bases, with 11 bases between them. The CDR3 reads CAWSIPRSEQFF. For the CDR3, the DNA is TGTGCCTGGAGTATCCCCAGGAGTGAGCAGTTCTTC.

The gene calls are TRBV28 and TRBJ1-5; no clear D. CDR3 length equals 17 residues. V was clipped by 5 bases and J by 0 bases, with 17 bases between them. The V gene's germline CDR1 is MDHEN and CDR2 SYDVKM. The CDR3 loop reads CASSNRREIYSNQPQHF. DNA for the CDR3: TGTGCCAGCAGTAACCGTCGGGAGATTTATAGCAATCAGCCCCAGCATTTT.

V usage is TRBV9 and J usage is TRBJ1-6, with a tentative D call TRBD1 (5 bases). Germline-derived CDR1 and CDR2 are SGDLS and YYNGEE. This CDR3 comprises 14 residues. The V end lost 1 base, the J end lost 6 bases, and 8 bases lay between the germline ends. CDR3 sequence reads: CASSVTGSNSPLHF. The CDR3 nucleotides read TGTGCCAGCAGCGTAACAGGAAGTAATTCACCCCTCCACTTT.

This clonotype has just one count. The rearrangement links TRBV6-6 to TRBJ1-2, with a possible D match to TRBD1 (5 bases). CDR1 MNHNY and CDR2 SVGAGI come from the germline V gene (reference sequence). Deletions cut 2 bases from V and 8 bases from J, with 12 bases between. This CDR3 has 13 amino acids. For the CDR3, the DNA is TGTGCCAGCAGTTACCCGCGACAGAGCGGCTACACCTTC. Translating gives CASSYPRQSGYTF.

This chain links TRBV4-2 with TRBJ1-4, with TRBD1 identical over 9 bases. The germline gives CDR1 LGHNA, CDR2 YNFKEQ. V gave up 2 bases and J gave up 5 bases; unmatched junction bases: 3. The CDR3 spans 15 residues. As DNA, the CDR3 is TGTGCCAGCAGCCAAACCGGGACAGGGAATGAAAAACTGTTTTTT. It encodes CASSQTGTGNEKLFF.

This chain uses TRBV28 with TRBJ1-3; D might be TRBD1 (6 bases). Germline CDR1 and CDR2: MDHEN and SYDVKM. This CDR3 comprises 15 residues. Trimming removed 5 bases at V and 2 bases at J, with 13 bases between. The CDR3 coding sequence is TGTGCCAGCAGTACACAGGGATTCACTGGAAACACCATATATTTT. It is translated as CASSTQGFTGNTIYF.

The CDR3: CASSSLGLAGGPNEQFF. CDR3 DNA sequence: TGTGCCAGCAGTTCCCTTGGACTAGCGGGGGGGCCTAATGAGCAGTTCTTC. The V and J genes are TRBV28 and TRBJ2-1, with TRBD2 matching 15 bases. Trimming cost V 4 bases and J 7 bases; bases outside gene matches: 8. Germline lookup yields CDR1 MDHEN and CDR2 SYDVKM. The CDR3 has 17 amino acids. The full variable domain, with the rest looked up from reference TRBV28 and TRBJ2-1, is DVKVTQSSRYLVKRTGEKVFLECVQDMDHENMFWYRQDPGLGLRLIYFSYDVKMKEKGDIPEGYSVSREKKERFSLILESASTNQTSMYLCASSSLGLAGGPNEQFFGPGTRLTVL.

The CDR3 spells CASSAGVPFTQETQYF. CDR3 DNA sequence: TGTGCCAGCAGCGCGGGGGTACCTTTTACACAAGAGACCCAGTACTTC. The rearrangement uses TRBV6-6 and TRBJ2-5, with 7 bases matching TRBD2. V lost 6 bases to trimming and J lost 2 bases; unmatched junction nucleotides: 12. Germline lookup yields CDR1 MNHNY and CDR2 SVGAGI (reference sequence). The CDR3 has 16 residues.

V is TRBV4-3 and J is TRBJ1-1; no clear D gene. Germline CDR1 LGHNA, CDR2 YSLEER. The germline V and J ends were trimmed by 0 bases and 8 bases, with 16 bases remaining between them. This CDR3 contains 15 residues. Written as DNA, the CDR3 is TGCGCCAGCAGCCAAGATCACCGGCAGCACGCCGAAGCTTTCTTT. Amino acid sequence: CASSQDHRQHAEAFF.

The chain combines TRBV5-1 with TRBJ1-6, with 10 bases aligning to TRBD1. CDR3 length equals 17 residues. In germline, CDR1 is SGHRS, CDR2 YFSETQ. J was trimmed by 3 bases and V by 4 bases; bases with no gene match: 7. The CDR3 spells CASSHRDRGGYNSPLHF. In nucleotides, the CDR3 is TGCGCCAGCAGCCACCGGGACAGGGGTGGCTATAATTCACCCCTCCACTTT.

DNA of the CDR3: TGTGCCAGCTCACCAGGAGTCGAGGTTATGGACACTGAAGCTTTCTTT. Protein product: CASSPGVEVMDTEAFF. The chain carries TRBV18 and TRBJ1-1; unclear D gene. The germline V gene has CDR1 KGHSH and CDR2 LQKENI. V dropped 2 bases and J dropped 3 bases, with 16 bases sitting between them. The length of the CDR3 is 16 residues.

The gene calls are TRBV30 and TRBJ1-5, with 11 bases identical to TRBD1. The CDR3 sequence is 17 residues long. V lost 2 bases to trimming and J lost 3 bases; unmatched junction nucleotides: 9. Germline V gives CDR1 GTSNPN, CDR2 SVGIG (reference sequence). The CDR3 nucleotides are TGTGCCTGGAGTAGACCAGGGACAGGGGGGTTCAATCAGCCCCAGCATTTT. Translated, it gives CAWSRPGTGGFNQPQHF.